This T cell receptor beta chain comes out of a study of metastatic and nonmetastatic thyroid tumors. At the level of the study: Across blood and tumor or nodule tissue, repertoires from malignant and benign thyroid patients were compared with one another. Study results and limitations: Benign nodules reportedly had significantly lower TCR beta diversity than malignant thyroid tumors in blood and tumor.

As processed by the authors: Clinicopathological groups of papillary thyroid cancer showed CDR3 differences that were used to build a distant-metastasis classifier. MiXCR re-clonotyped the PCR reads for TCRdb. TCRdb, rather than the study authors, made the V and J calls. The sample includes around 34,000 clones, 16% seen only once; the top ten take 3% to 4%. Details on this clone: Its antigen is still unknown.

Germline V gives CDR1 MGHRA, CDR2 YSYEKL. This CDR3 has 15 residues. V lost 1 base to trimming and J lost 7 bases, with 17 bases between them. Thyroid surgery was preceded by no treatment in any patient. The chain joins TRBV4-1 to TRBJ2-7; a possible D gene is TRBD1 (6 bases). This TCR derives from a female donor with papillary thyroid cancer or a benign thyroid nodule (not recorded which). Some clones in this sample may be carry-over from other donors' samples. Input material: blood. This chain's CDR3 is CASSQGGLSANEQYF. CDR3 nucleotide sequence: TGCGCCAGCAGCCAAGGGGGGCTATCGGCTAATGAGCAGTACTTC.